Presented here are 3 T cell receptor beta chains from one specimen sequenced in a study of blood T cell repertoires in COVID-19. Here immunoSEQ multiplex PCR was the method, and the copy in TCRdb shows in-frame clones only, minus some. Here the sample spans some 300,000 clones, approximately 89% being singletons. Sequenced material: peripheral blood. These receptors originate from a woman aged 25 to 39 who had recovered from COVID-19.

The chain carries TRBV4-2 and TRBJ2-2, with D possibly TRBD2 on 6 matching bases. This CDR3 comprises 16 residues. V was cut by 1 base and J by 2 bases, with 11 bases left in between. Germline CDR1 and CDR2: LGHNA and YNFKEQ. CDR3 in amino acids: CASSQAGGVNTGELFF. CDR3 DNA: TGTGCCAGCAGCCAAGCCGGGGGAGTCAACACCGGGGAGCTGTTTTTT.

V gene TRBV5-4 combines with J gene TRBJ2-3; D is undetermined. CDR1 SGHNT and CDR2 YYREEE come from the germline V gene (reference sequence). The CDR3 covers 16 residues. Trimming shortened V by 4 bases and J by 4 bases, and 19 bases separated the two germline ends. CDR3 DNA: TGTGCCAGCAGCCGCGCAATGGCAGCTGGAGCAGATACGCAGTATTTT. Translation: CASSRAMAAGADTQYF.

The chain couples TRBV27 to TRBJ1-2; weak D call: TRBD1 (6 bases). The CDR3 runs to 13 residues. V was clipped by 3 bases and J by 8 bases, with 13 bases between them. Per the germline V gene, CDR1 is MNHEY and CDR2 is SMNVEV (reference sequence). CDR3 residues: CASSLYREGGYTF. The CDR3 coding sequence is TGTGCCAGCAGTTTGTACAGGGAAGGGGGCTACACCTTC.